A few counts support the clone carrying this TCR beta chain. The antigen is not known. In TCRdb, the 5' RACE reads were re-called with MiXCR into one record per CDR3 protein. The sample has fewer than 400,000 distinct CDR3 sequences; 14% to 15% are singletons. CDR3 length: 16 amino acids. Germline loops: CDR1 WSHSY, CDR2 SAAADI. Trimming shortened V by 3 bases and J by 6 bases, and 18 bases separated the two germline ends. The data stem from a study of CD8 T cells in ankylosing spondylitis. Study findings and constraints: What appeared characteristic of ankylosing spondylitis blood was a TCR beta motif of eight or nine highly homologous variants. There was reportedly significant enrichment of clones that were disease-linked in matched ankylosing spondylitis synovial fluid.

The receptor comes from a male donor with ankylosing spondylitis or in good health (not recorded which). Sample: blood, either unsorted or a sorted T cell fraction (not recorded which). The rearrangement links TRBV10-2 to TRBJ1-5; the D is unclear. CDR3: CASSETVGGKVQPQHF. In nucleotides, the CDR3 is TGCGCCAGCAGTGAAACAGTTGGTGGGAAGGTTCAGCCCCAGCATTTT.